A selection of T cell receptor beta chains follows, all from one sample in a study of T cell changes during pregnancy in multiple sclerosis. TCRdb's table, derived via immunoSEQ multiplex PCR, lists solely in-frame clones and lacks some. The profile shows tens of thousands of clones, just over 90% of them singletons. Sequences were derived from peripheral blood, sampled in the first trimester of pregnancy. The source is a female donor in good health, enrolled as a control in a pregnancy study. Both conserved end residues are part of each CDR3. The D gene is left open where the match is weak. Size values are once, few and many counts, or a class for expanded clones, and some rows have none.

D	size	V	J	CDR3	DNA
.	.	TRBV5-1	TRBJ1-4	CASSLGTGEEKLFF	TGCGCCAGCAGCTTAGGTACGGGTGAAGAAAAACTGTTTTTT
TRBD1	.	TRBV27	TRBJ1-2	CASSSEGAHGYTF	TGTGCCAGCAGTTCAGAGGGGGCCCATGGCTACACCTTC
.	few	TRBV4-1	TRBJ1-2	CASSQVSGSDGYTF	TGCGCCAGCAGCCAAGTCTCAGGGTCGGATGGCTACACCTTC
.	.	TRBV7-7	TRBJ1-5	CASSFSENQPQHF	TGTGCTAGCAGCTTTAGTGAGAATCAGCCCCAGCATTTT
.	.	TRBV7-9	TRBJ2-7	CASSPAPEYDEQYF	TGTGCCAGCAGCCCCGCCCCTGAGTACGACGAGCAGTACTTC
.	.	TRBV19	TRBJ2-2	CASSIETGAHTGELFF	TGTGCCAGTAGTATAGAAACGGGAGCCCATACCGGGGAGCTGTTTTTT
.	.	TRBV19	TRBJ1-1	CASSIVGATEAFF	TGTGCCAGTAGTATAGTGGGGGCCACTGAAGCTTTCTTT
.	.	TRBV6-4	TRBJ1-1	CASRVGENTEAFF	TGTGCCAGCAGAGTCGGGGAGAACACTGAAGCTTTCTTT
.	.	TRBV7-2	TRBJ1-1	CASSLAVGRQAFF	TGTGCCAGCAGCTTAGCCGTGGGGCGGCAAGCTTTCTTT
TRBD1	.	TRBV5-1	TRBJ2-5	CARRQGRQETQYF	TGCGCCAGGAGACAGGGTAGACAAGAGACCCAGTACTTC
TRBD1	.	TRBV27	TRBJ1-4	CASSPWDRGGPEKLFF	TGTGCCAGCAGTCCGTGGGACAGGGGCGGGCCGGAAAAACTGTTTTTT
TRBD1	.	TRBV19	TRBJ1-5	CASRQDRGSNQPQHF	TGTGCCAGTAGACAAGACAGGGGTAGCAATCAGCCCCAGCATTTT
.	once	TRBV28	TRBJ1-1	CATRYPTMNTEAFF	TGTGCCACCCGCTACCCAACTATGAACACTGAAGCTTTCTTT
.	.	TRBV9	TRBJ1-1	CASSPPPTTRTEAFF	TGTGCCAGCAGCCCCCCTCCGACTACCAGGACTGAAGCTTTCTTT
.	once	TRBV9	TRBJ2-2	CASSVGHTNTGELFF	TGTGCCAGCAGCGTAGGCCACACGAACACCGGGGAGCTGTTTTTT
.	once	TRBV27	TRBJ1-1	CASSLSGGGRPGAFF	TGTGCCAGCAGTTTATCGGGAGGGGGGAGGCCTGGGGCTTTCTTT
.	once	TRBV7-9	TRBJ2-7	CASSPQGLNEQYF	TGTGCCAGCAGCCCGCAGGGCCTAAACGAGCAGTACTTC